This TCR beta chain is drawn from a study of cytomegalovirus exposure and HLA in healthy donors. PCR employed 60 Vbeta and 13 Jbeta primers. Only in-frame clones appear in the TCRdb table, and some are missing; sequencing was by immunoSEQ multiplex PCR. The repertoire holds about 190,000 clones, with roughly 77% as singletons. To note about this clone: The antigen is undetermined. The junction and the germline gene differ at one end; a read error may be behind it.

Germline loops: CDR1 SEHNR, CDR2 FQNEAQ (reference sequence). The CDR3 extends over 12 amino acids. Findings and caveats of the study: A few chains tied to CMV proved CMV antigen-specific in vitro.

The clonotype comes from a man aged 25-45 years in good health and CMV-seropositive. The chain couples TRBV7-9 to TRBJ1-1; 7 bases map to TRBD1. The sample consisted of PBMCs. The CDR3 reads CSSSPPGQKALF. CDR3 coding DNA: TGTTCCAGCAGCCCCCCGGGACAGAAGGCGCTCTTT.